What follows are 23 T cell receptor beta chains derived from one specimen sequenced in a study of CD8+ T cells in alopecia areata. RNA was extracted and reverse transcribed into cDNA as the sequencing template. The data were produced by immunoSEQ multiplex PCR, yet TCRdb's version contains in-frame clones alone and is incomplete. The sample has about 140,000 clones; around 54% are singletons. The sequenced sample consisted of CD4+ T cells sorted from blood. All receptors derive from a human donor in good health.

V and J are TRBV29-1 and TRBJ2-7; a weak D match, TRBD2 (6 bases). The V end lost 7 bases, the J end lost 4 bases, and 17 bases lay between the germline ends. The CDR3 totals 13 residues. Germline assignment: CDR1 SQVTM and CDR2 ANQGSEA. DNA for the CDR3: TGCAGCGCCTCAAAAAGCGGGTGGTACGAGCAGTACTTC. This gives the protein CSASKSGWYEQYF.

This clone was recorded only once. This CDR3 is also generated by other DNA sequences in the sample. The chain joins TRBV6-5 to TRBJ1-2, with 8 bases that match TRBD1. The CDR3 loop spans 12 amino acids. Trimming removed 5 bases from V and 8 bases from J; junction bases left unmatched: 4. Per germline, CDR1 MNHEY and CDR2 SVGAGI. CDR3 residues: CASSQGARGYTF. CDR3 in DNA: TGTGCCAGCAGTCAGGGGGCCAGGGGCTACACCTTC.

The chain carries TRBV10-2 and TRBJ2-3; possible D gene TRBD1, 5 bases. The CDR3 sequence is 13 residues long. V gave up 5 bases and J gave up 1 base, with 7 bases separating them. CDR1 is WSHSY and CDR2 is SAAADI in the germline V gene. CDR3 bases: TGCGCCAGCAGTTTACAGGGCACAGATACGCAGTATTTT. Its translation: CASSLQGTDTQYF.

This clone has only a few counts. V and J are TRBV15 and TRBJ2-7, with 10 bases fitting TRBD2. Germline V gene sequence: CDR1 LNHNV, CDR2 YYDKDF (reference sequence). This CDR3 region has 16 residues. After removal of 0 bases from V and 7 bases from J, the junction contained 9 bases not matched to a gene. CDR3 sequence reads: CATSRDLASGRYEQYF. The CDR3 nucleotides are TGTGCCACCAGCAGAGATTTAGCTAGCGGGAGATATGAGCAGTACTTC.

This clone was picked up a small number of times. The genes are TRBV29-1 and TRBJ2-7; D call uncertain. The germline V gene encodes CDR1 SQVTM and CDR2 ANQGSEA. This CDR3 spans 12 amino acids. Trimming took 4 bases from V and 2 from J, leaving 9 bases between them. The CDR3 region has the DNA TGCAGCGTTGTGTCCGTGGCCTACGAGCAGTACTTC. As protein: CSVVSVAYEQYF.

V gene TRBV25-1 combines with J gene TRBJ1-2, with D maybe TRBD1 (6 bases). The CDR3 covers 16 residues. V gave up 8 bases and J gave up 2 bases, with 21 bases separating them. Germline V CDR1 and CDR2: MGHDK, SYGVNS. The chain's CDR3 is CASAPHGGSGNYGYTF. DNA for the CDR3: TGTGCCAGCGCCCCCCACGGGGGCAGTGGCAACTATGGCTACACCTTC.

V usage is TRBV5-1 and J usage is TRBJ1-1, with D maybe TRBD1 (5 bases). Per the germline V gene, CDR1 is SGHRS and CDR2 is YFSETQ. This CDR3 region has 14 residues. Trimming took 4 bases from V and 1 from J, leaving 11 bases between them. The CDR3: CASSHDRANTEAFF. The CDR3 coding sequence is TGCGCCAGCAGCCACGACAGAGCGAACACTGAAGCTTTCTTT.

The chain is built from TRBV18 and TRBJ1-2; a weak D match, TRBD1 (6 bases). The germline CDR1 and CDR2 sequences are KGHSH and LQKENI. The V and J ends lost 0 bases and 4 bases respectively, with 12 bases between them. This CDR3 has 15 residues. In DNA, the CDR3 is TGTGCCAGCTCACCACCGTGGGGGGCGACCTATGGCTACACCTTC. Translating it yields CASSPPWGATYGYTF.

The count of this clone is one. CDR3 loop: CASSLAGGLAGSYNEQFF. CDR3 bases: TGTGCCAGCAGCTTAGCGGGGGGACTAGCGGGATCCTACAATGAGCAGTTCTTC. The chain has TRBV7-9 and TRBJ2-1; 13 positions agree with TRBD2. Losses at the gene ends were 0 bases for V and 1 base for J; bases not matched to a gene: 3. The CDR3 has 18 residues. Germline V gives CDR1 SEHNR, CDR2 FQNEAQ (reference sequence). Full variable domain (outside the CDR3, taken from reference TRBV7-9 and TRBJ2-1): DTGVSQNPRHKITKRGQNVTFRCDPISEHNRLYWYRQTLGQGPEFLTYFQNEAQLEKSRLLSDRFSAERPKGSFSTLEIQRTEQGDSAMYLCASSLAGGLAGSYNEQFFGPGTRLTVL.

V and J are TRBV15 and TRBJ1-1; 7 bases align to TRBD1. The CDR3 contains 15 residues. Losses at the gene ends were 4 bases for V and 1 base for J; bases not matched to a gene: 6. Germline-derived CDR1 and CDR2 are LNHNV and YYDKDF (reference sequence). CDR3 nucleotide sequence: TGTGCCACCAGCATCCCAAGGACAGGGAACACTGAAGCTTTCTTT. Encoded protein: CATSIPRTGNTEAFF.

This chain connects TRBV4-1 to TRBJ2-7; perhaps D is TRBD1 or TRBD2 (5 bases each). The CDR3 has 15 amino acids. Germline V gene sequence: CDR1 MGHRA, CDR2 YSYEKL. V was shortened by 1 base and J by 4 bases, with 14 bases between the two germline ends. CDR3 DNA: TGCGCCAGCAGCCAAGCCGGGACCCAAGGGTACGAGCAGTACTTC. Its translation is CASSQAGTQGYEQYF.

This clone has a single count. The rearrangement links TRBV5-1 to TRBJ2-6; TRBD1 matches at 9 bases. The CDR3 extends over 18 amino acids. Germline assignment: CDR1 SGHRS and CDR2 YFSETQ. Trimming took 1 base from V and 2 from J; bases not matched to a gene: 7. CDR3 region: CASSLSGTGYTGANVLTF. CDR3 sequence (DNA): TGCGCCAGCAGCTTGTCCGGGACAGGGTACACTGGGGCCAACGTCCTGACTTTC.

The rearrangement links TRBV7-6 to TRBJ1-3, with 9 positions matching TRBD1. The CDR3 runs to 15 residues. V shed 5 bases, J shed 4 bases, and the junction held 6 bases outside the gene matches. Germline V CDR1 and CDR2: SGHVS, FNYEAQ. DNA of the CDR3: TGTGCCAGCAGCAGAACAGGGGGCGCAGGAAACACCATATATTTT. Translated, it gives CASSRTGGAGNTIYF.

This clone was seen a few times. V gene TRBV7-2 combines with J gene TRBJ1-1, with 7 positions matching TRBD1. CDR1 is SGHTA, CDR2 FQGNSA, per germline. The trim removed 3 bases at V and 5 bases at J, leaving 3 bases unmatched. This CDR3 has 13 amino acids. The CDR3 nucleotides read TGTGCCAGCAGCTTGGGACAGCTTACTGAAGCTTTCTTT. This codes for CASSLGQLTEAFF.

This chain uses TRBV7-2 with TRBJ2-7; 9 bases line up with TRBD1. The trim removed 4 bases at V and 3 bases at J, leaving 7 bases unmatched. This CDR3 is built from 15 residues. Germline CDR1 is SGHTA and CDR2 is FQGNSA. The CDR3 spells CASSSPGQGLYEQYF. In DNA form, the CDR3 reads TGTGCCAGCAGCTCGCCGGGACAGGGTCTCTACGAGCAGTACTTC.

V usage is TRBV27 and J usage is TRBJ1-5; no definite D call. The germline CDR1 and CDR2 sequences are MNHEY and SMNVEV (reference sequence). V was cut by 2 bases and J by 7 bases, with 9 bases left in between. There are 13 residues in the CDR3. DNA of the CDR3: TGTGCCAGCAGTTTAAAGGGATTCCAGCCCCAGCATTTT. Residues: CASSLKGFQPQHF.

The chain is built from TRBV10-3 and TRBJ1-1, with TRBD1 identical over 8 bases. Trimming cost V 2 bases and J 10 bases; bases outside gene matches: 0. Germline values: CDR1 ENHRY, CDR2 SYGVKD. The CDR3 length is 11 residues. The CDR3 here is CAISEDRGAFF. The CDR3 DNA reads TGTGCCATCAGTGAGGACAGGGGAGCTTTCTTT.

This chain joins TRBV2 and TRBJ1-4, with a tentative D call TRBD1 (6 bases). The CDR3 extends over 14 amino acids. V was cut by 3 bases and J by 1 base, with 6 bases left in between. Looked up from germline, CDR1 is SNHLY and CDR2 is FYNNEI. CDR3 loop: CASSDRGTNEKLFF. Here the CDR3 DNA reads TGTGCCAGCAGTGACAGGGGAACTAATGAAAAACTGTTTTTT.

The chain has TRBV30 and TRBJ1-1, with unresolved D. The germline V gene has CDR1 GTSNPN and CDR2 SVGIG (reference sequence). CDR3 length equals 11 residues. For the CDR3, the DNA is TGTGCAAGGGATAAGGGCACTGAAGCTTTCTTT. Its protein product is CARDKGTEAFF.

Only a few counts were recorded for this clone. V is TRBV7-9 and J is TRBJ2-2; no clear D. The CDR3 is made up of 14 amino acids. V gave up 7 bases and J gave up 6 bases, with 15 bases separating them. The germline gives CDR1 SEHNR, CDR2 FQNEAQ (reference sequence). The DNA of the CDR3 is TGTGCCAGCATCATCTACCTTGGGGCCGGGGAGCTGTTTTTT. Translated: CASIIYLGAGELFF.

The V and J genes are TRBV11-3 and TRBJ1-5, with 8 bases lining up with TRBD1. Looked up from germline, CDR1 is SGHNT and CDR2 is YENEEA. The V segment lost 1 base and the J segment 2 bases; nucleotides outside the gene matches: 13. The CDR3 runs to 19 residues. The CDR3 DNA reads TGTGCCAGCAGCTTAGCTATTCCGTGCGTGACAGGGGGCAATCAGCCCCAGCATTTT. Its protein is CASSLAIPCVTGGNQPQHF.

This sequence joins TRBV25-1 and TRBJ2-7; D uncertain. Germline V gives CDR1 MGHDK, CDR2 SYGVNS. Trimming removed 2 bases at V and 3 bases at J, with 11 bases between. The CDR3 spans 14 residues. The CDR3: CASSENTKRYEQYF. The CDR3 nucleotides are TGTGCCAGCAGTGAAAACACCAAACGCTACGAGCAGTACTTC.

J is TRBJ1-5 and V is TRBV5-6, with TRBD1 as a possible D gene (5 bases). Germline values: CDR1 SGHDT, CDR2 YYEEEE. The CDR3 is 14 amino acids. The germline V and J ends were trimmed by 0 bases and 3 bases, with 7 bases remaining between them. CDR3 amino acids: CASSLGQNNQPQHF. DNA for the CDR3: TGTGCCAGCAGCTTGGGACAGAACAATCAGCCCCAGCATTTT.